Following are 27 T cell receptor beta chains from one sample sequenced in a study of identical twins (dated by TCRdb to the mid-2010s). Library prep was done by 5' RACE. Sequencer: Illumina HiSeq 2000. In-frame beta chains were kept once TCRdb had trimmed the public reads at Q25 with fastp and called clones with MiXCR. Identical CDR3 proteins give one entry, which carries the most common genes and DNA. This sample lists 430,000 or so distinct CDR3 sequences; more than 20% were detected once. 2.9% of the sample is held by the ten biggest clonotypes. These same records also appear under a second study, on T cells expressing NK-cell markers.

The source material was CD4+ T cells sorted from blood. The receptors here all came from a woman between 18 and 30 years old in good health.

The table lists this clonotype with a few counts. V usage is TRBV7-2 and J usage is TRBJ1-3; D unresolved. V lost 5 bases and J 0 bases, leaving 11 bases between the germline ends. Germline CDR1 reads SGHTA; CDR2 reads FQGNSA. The CDR3 has 15 amino acids. In DNA, the CDR3 is TGTGCCAGCAGCAGAAACACCGTCTCTGGAAACACCATATATTTT. It yields the protein CASSRNTVSGNTIYF.

The CDR3 reads CASALTRGGTPGELFF. The CDR3 nucleotides are TGTGCCAGCGCCCTGACTCGCGGGGGGACACCCGGGGAGCTGTTTTTT. This chain connects TRBV6-2 or TRBV6-3 to TRBJ2-2; 8 nucleotides align to TRBD2. J was trimmed by 6 bases and V by 8 bases; bases with no gene match: 14. Germline V CDR1 and CDR2: MNHEY, SVGEGT. This CDR3 is 16 amino acids long.

This clonotype was recorded at least ten times. The rearrangement links TRBV6-2 or TRBV6-3 to TRBJ1-1, with D perhaps matching TRBD1 (5 bases). Trimming stripped 4 bases from V and 5 bases from J, with 14 bases between. Germline loops: CDR1 MNHEY, CDR2 SVGEGT. The CDR3 loop spans 14 amino acids. The CDR3 sequence is CASSLGRARTEAFF. The CDR3 DNA is TGTGCCAGCAGTTTGGGCAGGGCGAGAACTGAAGCTTTCTTT.

The chain is built from TRBV5-1 and TRBJ1-4; a weak D match, TRBD1 (5 bases). Germline values: CDR1 SGHRS, CDR2 YFSETQ. Trimming took 0 bases from V and 4 from J, leaving 7 bases between them. There are 14 residues in the CDR3. CDR3 region: CASSLERGNEKLFF. The CDR3 DNA sequence: TGCGCCAGCAGCTTGGAGAGGGGTAATGAAAAACTGTTTTTT.

This clonotype has a single count. V is TRBV7-2 and J is TRBJ2-7; possible D gene TRBD1, 8 bases. Trimming removed 5 bases from V and 7 bases from J, with 21 bases in between. The CDR3 consists of 15 residues. Germline loops: CDR1 SGHTA, CDR2 FQGNSA. The CDR3 is CASSRDRGTGGEQYF. CDR3 bases: TGTGCCAGCAGCCGAGACAGGGGCACCGGGGGGGAGCAGTACTTC.

The sample holds a few counts of this clonotype. The genes are TRBV20-1 and TRBJ1-5; 11 bases match TRBD1. Unmatched junction bases numbered 8, after V lost 0 bases and J lost 7 bases. Germline CDR1 reads DFQATT; CDR2 reads SNEGSKA (reference sequence). The CDR3 is 16 residues long. The CDR3 here is CSARDPGQGARQPQHF. The CDR3 region has the DNA TGCAGTGCTAGAGATCCAGGACAGGGGGCCCGGCAGCCCCAGCATTTT.

This clonotype has more than one count but fewer than ten. The chain recombines TRBV4-3 with TRBJ2-3; TRBD2 matches 11 bases. This CDR3 contains 15 residues. Germline CDR1 is LGHNA and CDR2 is YSLEER. The V segment lost 3 bases and the J segment 4 bases; nucleotides outside the gene matches: 3. The CDR3 loop is CASSQLAGGPDTQYF. In nucleotides, the CDR3 is TGCGCCAGCAGCCAGCTAGCGGGAGGCCCAGATACGCAGTATTTT.

Of note for this clonotype: Since a much larger clone is just one base distant, this may be a read error. CDR3 in amino acids: CASSLHLGQETQYF. DNA of the CDR3: TGTGCCAGCAGCTTACATCTTGGGCAAGAGACCCAGTACTTC. The genes are TRBV7-9 and TRBJ2-5; D is ambiguous. This CDR3 is 14 amino acids long. Trimming pared 2 bases from V and 2 bases from J, leaving 9 bases between. The germline V gene encodes CDR1 SEHNR and CDR2 FQNEAQ (reference sequence).

The table lists this clonotype with a few counts. The CDR3 is CASSLAGRSYF. CDR3 in DNA: TGTGCCAGCAGCTTAGCCGGCCGCTCTTACTTC. The rearrangement links TRBV7-2 to TRBJ2-4; D call uncertain. This CDR3 comprises 11 residues. Per the germline V gene, CDR1 is SGHTA and CDR2 is FQGNSA. V was trimmed by 0 bases and J by 16 bases, leaving 10 bases between them.

The rearrangement links TRBV20-1 to TRBJ2-3; 8 nucleotides match TRBD2. Germline-derived CDR1 and CDR2 are DFQATT and SNEGSKA (reference sequence). The CDR3 is 15 residues long. V gave up 5 bases and J gave up 1 base; unmatched junction bases: 8. CDR3 sequence (DNA): TGCAGTGCTGACGGGCCAGCGGGGGGCACAGATACGCAGTATTTT. Its translation: CSADGPAGGTDTQYF.

The chain joins TRBV7-2 to TRBJ2-3, with D possibly TRBD2 on 6 matching bases. With 7 bases removed from V and 6 bases from J, the gap between germline ends came to 14 bases. Germline CDR1 is SGHTA and CDR2 is FQGNSA. The CDR3 is made up of 13 amino acids. The CDR3 DNA sequence: TGTGCCAGCATTCGCACGGGAGCCGATACGCAGTATTTT. It codes for CASIRTGADTQYF.

This clonotype was picked up a small number of times. The V and J genes are TRBV6-5 and TRBJ2-1; D ambiguous. The CDR3 consists of 15 residues. From germline, CDR1 is MNHEY and CDR2 SVGAGI. The V end was cut by 0 bases, the J end by 0 bases, with 6 bases between. The CDR3 is CASSYSPSSYNEQFF. DNA of the CDR3: TGTGCCAGCAGTTACTCCCCTAGCTCCTACAATGAGCAGTTCTTC.

The CDR3 is CSAEGGAGTDTQYF. CDR3 DNA sequence: TGCAGCGCCGAGGGGGGGGCTGGGACAGATACGCAGTATTTT. V usage is TRBV29-1 and J usage is TRBJ2-3; possibly TRBD2 for D (7 bases). CDR1 and CDR2 (germline): SQVTM, ANQGSEA. The CDR3 runs 14 residues. V was shortened by 7 bases and J by 3 bases, with 17 bases between the two germline ends.

This chain uses TRBV7-3 with TRBJ1-1, with D possibly matching TRBD1 (5 bases). The CDR3 runs to 13 residues. With 5 bases removed from V and 1 base from J, the gap between germline ends came to 8 bases. CDR1 is SGHTA and CDR2 is FQGTGA in the germline V gene. The CDR3 DNA reads TGTGCCAGCAGCCCTGGGGCGAACACTGAAGCTTTCTTT. Translation: CASSPGANTEAFF.

In this sample, this clonotype turned up a few times. CDR3 DNA sequence: TGTGCCACCACCGGTATGGGTAGCGAGCAGTACTTC. Translating it yields CATTGMGSEQYF. The V and J genes are TRBV19 and TRBJ2-7; D uncertain. This CDR3 has 12 amino acids. Trimming removed 10 bases from V and 6 bases from J, with 16 bases in between. The germline CDR1 and CDR2 sequences are LNHDA and SQIVND (reference sequence).

The rearrangement uses TRBV9 and TRBJ2-1; D remains unclear. The CDR3 is 14 amino acids. V was shortened by 4 bases and J by 5 bases, with 13 bases between the two germline ends. In germline, CDR1 is SGDLS, CDR2 YYNGEE. CDR3: CASSKTLGNNEQFF. CDR3 coding DNA: TGTGCCAGCAGCAAAACACTGGGGAACAATGAGCAGTTCTTC. Complete variable domain (other parts from reference TRBV9 and TRBJ2-1): DSGVTQTPKHLITATGQRVTLRCSPRSGDLSVYWYQQSLDQGLQFLIQYYNGEERAKGNILERFSAQQFPDLHSELNLSSLELGDSALYFCASSKTLGNNEQFFGPGTRLTVL.

The chain has TRBV4-2 and TRBJ2-7; D not resolved. Germline V CDR1 and CDR2: LGHNA, YNFKEQ. Trimming stripped 4 bases from V and 0 bases from J, with 10 bases between. The CDR3 sequence is 14 residues long. The CDR3, as DNA: TGTGCCAGCAGCCGAGCGTCGCCCTCCTACGAGCAGTACTTC. Translated, it gives CASSRASPSYEQYF.

This chain joins TRBV7-8 and TRBJ2-1, with TRBD2 matching over 8 bases. The V gene's germline CDR1 is SGHVS and CDR2 FQNEAQ. The ends lost 6 bases at V and 9 bases at J; junction bases unmatched: 10. This CDR3 contains 14 residues. The CDR3 DNA follows: TGTGCCAGCAGAGTAGCGGGGTCTGCAGGTGAGCAGTTCTTC. Translated: CASRVAGSAGEQFF. Filled out from reference TRBV7-8 and TRBJ2-1, the complete variable domain reads GAGVSQSPRYKVAKRGQDVALRCDPISGHVSLFWYQQALGQGPEFLTYFQNEAQLDKSGLPSDRFFAERPEGSVSTLKIQRTQQEDSAVYLCASRVAGSAGEQFFGPGTRLTVL.

This clonotype was counted a few times. This chain joins TRBV12-3 or TRBV12-4 and TRBJ1-6, with D unclear. The CDR3 sequence is 13 residues long. Deletions cut 8 bases from V and 8 bases from J, with 13 bases between. The CDR3 sequence is CASRRGFDSPLHF. For the CDR3, the DNA is TGTGCCAGCCGGCGGGGATTTGATTCACCCCTCCACTTT.

The chain employs TRBV5-6 and TRBJ2-3, with D unclear. CDR1 and CDR2 (germline): SGHDT, YYEEEE. CDR3 length equals 14 residues. The V gene lost 4 bases and the J gene lost 4 bases, with 13 bases spanning the gap. CDR3 in DNA: TGTGCCAGCAGCCCCCTCATCCCCGCAGATACGCAGTATTTT. This sequence encodes CASSPLIPADTQYF.

The V and J genes are TRBV2 and TRBJ2-5; 9 nucleotides agree with TRBD2. CDR1 and CDR2 from the germline V gene are SNHLY and FYNNEI. This CDR3 comprises 14 residues. V was clipped by 5 bases and J by 4 bases; unmatched bases: 5. CDR3 sequence: CASSKREDGETQYF. The CDR3 DNA sequence: TGTGCCAGCAGTAAGCGGGAGGATGGAGAGACCCAGTACTTC.

The sample holds a few counts of this clonotype. CDR3 DNA: TGTGCCAGCAGCTTAAAGGGCGGTGCTAGCGGGACAGATACGCAGTATTTT. Protein product: CASSLKGGASGTDTQYF. This sequence joins TRBV7-3 and TRBJ2-3; 8 bases align to TRBD2. Germline CDR1 SGHTA, CDR2 FQGTGA. After removal of 1 base from V and 3 bases from J, the junction contained 9 bases not matched to a gene. CDR3 length: 17 amino acids.

This clonotype was detected only a few times. This CDR3 is CASRQSPGQATYEQYF. The CDR3 nucleotides are TGTGCCAGCAGGCAATCCCCGGGACAGGCCACCTACGAGCAGTACTTC. The chain combines TRBV5-5 with TRBJ2-7, with 8 bases identical to TRBD1. With V trimmed by 5 bases and J by 2 bases, 12 bases remained unmatched. Germline CDR1 reads SGHKS; CDR2 reads YYEKEE (reference sequence). CDR3 length equals 16 residues.

This clonotype occurred a few times. The chain is built from TRBV12-3 or TRBV12-4 and TRBJ1-1; a weak D match, TRBD1 (5 bases). The CDR3 runs 14 residues. V was pared by 3 bases and J by 7 bases, with 15 bases between. This CDR3 is CASSFGGPEDEAFF. CDR3 DNA: TGTGCCAGCAGTTTTGGGGGACCTGAAGATGAAGCTTTCTTT.

This clonotype was seen once. The chain combines TRBV12-3 or TRBV12-4 with TRBJ2-7; D unclear. V was trimmed by 3 bases and J by 0 bases, leaving 12 bases between them. CDR3 length: 15 amino acids. This CDR3 is CASSFTLGNSYEQYF. CDR3 nucleotide sequence: TGTGCCAGCAGTTTCACCTTAGGGAACTCCTACGAGCAGTACTTC.

This clonotype was observed a few times. V usage is TRBV7-3 and J usage is TRBJ2-1, with D perhaps TRBD1 (6 bases). This CDR3 comprises 13 residues. Looked up from germline, CDR1 is SGHTA and CDR2 is FQGTGA. V lost 1 base and J lost 14, with 15 bases in between. This CDR3 is CASSLMSGVRKFF. CDR3 in DNA: TGTGCCAGCAGCTTAATGTCAGGGGTGCGAAAGTTCTTC.

In this sample, this clonotype turned up a few times. This rearrangement joins TRBV6-2 or TRBV6-3 to TRBJ1-2, with a possible D match to TRBD1 (5 bases). Germline V gene lookup returns CDR1 MNHEY and CDR2 SVGEGT. V was cut by 6 bases and J by 4 bases, with 12 bases left in between. The CDR3 runs 13 residues. CDR3 in DNA: TGTGCCAGCAGACGCGGGGGGTCCTATGGCTACACCTTC. It is translated as CASRRGGSYGYTF.